The TCR beta chain described here comes from a study of blood T cell repertoires in COVID-19. Looking at the study overall: The United States, Italy and Spain provided the acute and convalescent COVID-19 samples. T cells, B-cell-depleted T cells, or PBMCs supplied cDNA or gDNA.

Original handling: For nucleated cells, counts were estimated from reference gene primer amplification. Sequencing used immunoSEQ multiplex PCR; TCRdb keeps in-frame clones, though not all of them. The V and J calls and clone size come from that table; D and trimming were worked out from the DNA. The sample shows 130,000 to 150,000 clones, about 82% of them seen only once. This clone has only a few counts. Per the germline V gene, CDR1 is LGHNA and CDR2 is YSLEER. The CDR3 extends over 17 amino acids. V dropped 1 base and J dropped 2; count of bases not matched to a gene: 6. The rearrangement uses TRBV4-3 and TRBJ2-7, with TRBD2 matching 12 bases. The TCR sequence derives from a woman between 35 and 50 years old with active or convalescent COVID-19. Source material: peripheral blood. CDR3 sequence reads: CASSQALLAGGPYEQYF. The CDR3 DNA sequence: TGCGCCAGCAGCCAAGCTCTACTAGCGGGAGGTCCCTACGAGCAGTACTTC.